This T cell receptor beta chain stems from a study of T-cell memory formation after mild COVID-19. This clonotype was counted only a few times. A single record per CDR3 protein comes from TCRdb applying MiXCR to the 5' RACE reads. The sample has roughly 350,000 distinct CDR3 sequences, roughly 15% seen once. Germline CDR1 is WSHSY and CDR2 is SAAADI. The CDR3 loop spans 15 amino acids. Unmatched junction bases numbered 8, after V lost 6 bases and J lost 6 bases. The V call is TRBV10-2, the J call TRBJ2-3, with 11 bases that match TRBD2. The sequenced sample consisted of PBMCs or a T cell subset sorted from them (not recorded which). The receptor was derived from a man aged 18 to 35 who had mild COVID-19 (a few samples of this study predate the infection). Cell type and time point are not known. CDR3 in amino acids: CASSVLAGGRDTQYF. In DNA, the CDR3 is TGCGCCAGCAGCGTGCTAGCGGGGGGCAGGGATACGCAGTATTTT.